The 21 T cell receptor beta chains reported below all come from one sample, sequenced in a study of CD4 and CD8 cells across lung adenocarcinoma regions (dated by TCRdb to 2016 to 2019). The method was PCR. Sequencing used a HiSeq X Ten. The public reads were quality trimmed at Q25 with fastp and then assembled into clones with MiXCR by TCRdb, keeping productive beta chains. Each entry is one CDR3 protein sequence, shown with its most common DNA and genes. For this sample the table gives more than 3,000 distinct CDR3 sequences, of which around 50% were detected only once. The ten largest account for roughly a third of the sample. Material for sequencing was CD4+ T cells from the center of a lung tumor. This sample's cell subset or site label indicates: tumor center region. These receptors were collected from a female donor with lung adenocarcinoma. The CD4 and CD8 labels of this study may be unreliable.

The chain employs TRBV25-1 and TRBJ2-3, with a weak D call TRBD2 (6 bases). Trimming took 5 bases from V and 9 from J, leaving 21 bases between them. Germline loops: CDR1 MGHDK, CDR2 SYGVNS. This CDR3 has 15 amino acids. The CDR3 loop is CASSTYGGAEETQYF. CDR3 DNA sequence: TGTGCCAGCAGTACCTACGGGGGAGCGGAAGAGACGCAGTATTTT.

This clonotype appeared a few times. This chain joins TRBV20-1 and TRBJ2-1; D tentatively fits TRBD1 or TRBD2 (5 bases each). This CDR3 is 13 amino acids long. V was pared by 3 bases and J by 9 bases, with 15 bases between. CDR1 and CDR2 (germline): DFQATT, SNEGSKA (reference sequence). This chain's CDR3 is CSASLAGRGEQFF. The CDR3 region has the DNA TGCAGTGCTAGCCTTGCAGGGAGAGGTGAGCAGTTCTTC.

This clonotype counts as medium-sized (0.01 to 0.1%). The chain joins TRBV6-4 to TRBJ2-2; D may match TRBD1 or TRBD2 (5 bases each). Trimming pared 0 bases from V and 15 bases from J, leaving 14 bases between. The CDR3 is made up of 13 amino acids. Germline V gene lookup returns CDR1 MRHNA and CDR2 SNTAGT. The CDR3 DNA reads TGTGCCAGCAGTGACTCCCAAAGGGGAGAGATGTTTTTT. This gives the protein CASSDSQRGEMFF.

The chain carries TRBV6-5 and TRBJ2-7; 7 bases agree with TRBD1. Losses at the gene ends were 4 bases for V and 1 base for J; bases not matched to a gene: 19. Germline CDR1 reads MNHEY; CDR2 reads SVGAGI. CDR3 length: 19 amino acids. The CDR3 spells CASSSYRTGSVVPSYEQYF. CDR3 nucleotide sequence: TGTGCCAGCAGTTCATACCGGACAGGTTCCGTTGTCCCGTCCTACGAGCAGTACTTC.

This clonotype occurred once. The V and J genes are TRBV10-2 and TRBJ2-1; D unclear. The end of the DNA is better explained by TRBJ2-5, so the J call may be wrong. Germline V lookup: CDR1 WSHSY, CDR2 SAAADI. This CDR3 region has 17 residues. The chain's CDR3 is CASSDYFALADGETQYF. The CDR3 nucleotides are TGCGCCAGCAGTGATTATTTTGCGCTCGCCGATGGGGAGACCCAGTACTTC.

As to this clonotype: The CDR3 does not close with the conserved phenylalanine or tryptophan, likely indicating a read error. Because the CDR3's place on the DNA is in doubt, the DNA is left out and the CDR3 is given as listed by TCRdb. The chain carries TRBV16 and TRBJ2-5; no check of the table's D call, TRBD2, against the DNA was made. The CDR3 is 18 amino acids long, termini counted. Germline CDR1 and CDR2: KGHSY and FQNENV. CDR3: CGQQRPWAGVRPAEGLAG.

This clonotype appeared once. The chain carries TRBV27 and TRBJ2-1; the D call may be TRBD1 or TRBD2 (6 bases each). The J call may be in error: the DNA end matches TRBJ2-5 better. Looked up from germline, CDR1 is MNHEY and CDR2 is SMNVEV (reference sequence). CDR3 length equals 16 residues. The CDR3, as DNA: TGTTTCAGCAGGGGATACGGGGGTCGTGACACAGAGACCCAGTACTTC. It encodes CFSRGYGGRDTETQYF.

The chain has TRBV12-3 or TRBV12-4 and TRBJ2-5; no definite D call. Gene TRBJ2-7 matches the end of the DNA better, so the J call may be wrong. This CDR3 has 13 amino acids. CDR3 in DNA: TGTGCCAGCAGTTTAGCCAATCCAGGCGAGCAGTACTTC. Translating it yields CASSLANPGEQYF.

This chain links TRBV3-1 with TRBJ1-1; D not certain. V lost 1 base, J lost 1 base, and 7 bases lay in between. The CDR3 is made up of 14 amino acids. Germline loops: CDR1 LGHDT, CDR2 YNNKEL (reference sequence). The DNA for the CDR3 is TGTGCCAGCAGCCAAGGTCTTTCGAACACTGAAGCTTTCTTT. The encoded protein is CASSQGLSNTEAFF.

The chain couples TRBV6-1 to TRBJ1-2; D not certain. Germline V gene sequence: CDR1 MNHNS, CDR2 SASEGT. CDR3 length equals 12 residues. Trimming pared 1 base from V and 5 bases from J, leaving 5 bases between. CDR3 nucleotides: TGTGCCAGCAGTGAAGAACGTTATGGCTACACCTTC. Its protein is CASSEERYGYTF.

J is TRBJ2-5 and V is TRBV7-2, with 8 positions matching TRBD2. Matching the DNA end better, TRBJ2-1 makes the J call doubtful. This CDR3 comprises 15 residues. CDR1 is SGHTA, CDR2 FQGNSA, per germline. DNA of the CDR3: TGTGCCAGCAGCTACACTAGCGGACAAGGGAATGAGCAGTTCTTC. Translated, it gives CASSYTSGQGNEQFF.

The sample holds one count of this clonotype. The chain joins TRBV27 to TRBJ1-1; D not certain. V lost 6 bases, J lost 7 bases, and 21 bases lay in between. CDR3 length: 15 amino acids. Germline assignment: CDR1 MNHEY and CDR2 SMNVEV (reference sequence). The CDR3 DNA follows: TGTGCCAGCAGCCCGACGAGAGGGCTATTGAATGAAGCTTTCTTT. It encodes CASSPTRGLLNEAFF.

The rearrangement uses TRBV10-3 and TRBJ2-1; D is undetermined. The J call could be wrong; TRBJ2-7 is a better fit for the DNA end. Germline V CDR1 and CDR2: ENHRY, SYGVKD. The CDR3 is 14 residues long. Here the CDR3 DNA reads TGTGCCACCCAAATCTCCCCAGAGGCGTCCGAGCAGTACTTC. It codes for CATQISPEASEQYF.

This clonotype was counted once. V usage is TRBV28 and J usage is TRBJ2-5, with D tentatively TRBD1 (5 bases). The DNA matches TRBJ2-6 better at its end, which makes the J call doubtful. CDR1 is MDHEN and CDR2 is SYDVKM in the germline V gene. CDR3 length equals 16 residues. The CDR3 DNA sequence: TGTGCCAGCGGCCCGAACAGGTTCTCTGGGGCCAACGTCCTGACTTTC. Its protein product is CASGPNRFSGANVLTF.

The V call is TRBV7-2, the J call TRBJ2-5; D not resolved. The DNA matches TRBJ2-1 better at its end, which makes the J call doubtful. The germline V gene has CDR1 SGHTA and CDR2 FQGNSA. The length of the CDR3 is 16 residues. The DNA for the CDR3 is TGTGCCAGCAGCTCTGCCCCGAGTAGCTCCTACAATGAGCAGTTCTTC. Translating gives CASSSAPSSSYNEQFF.

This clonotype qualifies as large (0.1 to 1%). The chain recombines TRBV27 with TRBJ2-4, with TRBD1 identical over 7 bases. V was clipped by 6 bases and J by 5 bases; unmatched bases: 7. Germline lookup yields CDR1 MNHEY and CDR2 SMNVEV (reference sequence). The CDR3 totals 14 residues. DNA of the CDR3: TGTGCCAGCAGCCAAACAGGGGAGCAAAACATTCAGTACTTC. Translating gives CASSQTGEQNIQYF.

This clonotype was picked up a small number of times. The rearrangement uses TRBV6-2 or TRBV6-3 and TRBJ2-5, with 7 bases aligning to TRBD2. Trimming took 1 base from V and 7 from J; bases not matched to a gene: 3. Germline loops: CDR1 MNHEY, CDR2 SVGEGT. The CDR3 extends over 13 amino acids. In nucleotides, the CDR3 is TGTGCCAGCAGTTACTTTTGGGGGGGGACCCAGTACTTC. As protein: CASSYFWGGTQYF.

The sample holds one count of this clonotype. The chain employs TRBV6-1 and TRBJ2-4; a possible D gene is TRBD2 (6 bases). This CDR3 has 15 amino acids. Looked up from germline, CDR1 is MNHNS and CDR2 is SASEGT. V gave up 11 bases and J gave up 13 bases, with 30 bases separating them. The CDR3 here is CAGGDGGRGKNTQYF. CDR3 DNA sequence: TGTGCCGGCGGGGACGGTGGGCGTGGCAAAAACACCCAGTACTTC.

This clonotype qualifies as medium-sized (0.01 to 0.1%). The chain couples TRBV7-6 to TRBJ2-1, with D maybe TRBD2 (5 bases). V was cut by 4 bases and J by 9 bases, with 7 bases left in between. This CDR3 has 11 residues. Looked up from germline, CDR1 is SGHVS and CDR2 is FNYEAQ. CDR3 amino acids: CASSSGVEQFF. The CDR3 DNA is TGTGCCAGCAGCTCCGGGGTTGAGCAGTTCTTC. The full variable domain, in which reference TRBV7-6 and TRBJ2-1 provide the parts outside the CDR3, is GAGVSQSPRYKVTKRGQDVALRCDPISGHVSLYWYRQALGQGPEFLTYFNYEAQQDKSGLPNDRFSAERPEGSISTLTIQRTEQRDSAMYRCASSSGVEQFFGPGTRLTVL.

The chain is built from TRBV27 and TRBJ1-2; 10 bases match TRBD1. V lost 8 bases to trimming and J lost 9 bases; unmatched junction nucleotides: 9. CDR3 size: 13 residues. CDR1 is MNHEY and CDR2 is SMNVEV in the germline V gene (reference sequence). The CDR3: CASGDRGLVRYTF. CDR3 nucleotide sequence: TGTGCCAGCGGGGACAGGGGTTTAGTGCGCTACACCTTC.

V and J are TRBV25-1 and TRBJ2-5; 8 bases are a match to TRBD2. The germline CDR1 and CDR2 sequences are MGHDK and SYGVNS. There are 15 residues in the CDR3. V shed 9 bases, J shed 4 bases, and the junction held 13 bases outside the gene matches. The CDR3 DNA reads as TGTGCCAGGGGGCTCGGGGGGGGAGACGGAGAGACCCAGTACTTC. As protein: CARGLGGGDGETQYF.